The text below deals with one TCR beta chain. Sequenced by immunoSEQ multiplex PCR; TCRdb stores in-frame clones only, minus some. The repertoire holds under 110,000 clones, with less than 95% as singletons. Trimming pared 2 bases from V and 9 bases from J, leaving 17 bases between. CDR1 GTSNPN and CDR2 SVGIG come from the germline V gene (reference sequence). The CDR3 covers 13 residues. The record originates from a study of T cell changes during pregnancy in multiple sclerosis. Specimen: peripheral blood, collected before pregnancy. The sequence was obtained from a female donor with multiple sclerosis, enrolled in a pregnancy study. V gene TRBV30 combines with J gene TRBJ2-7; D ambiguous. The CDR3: CAWSLGSLGVQYF. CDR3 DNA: TGTGCCTGGAGTCTGGGTTCCCTCGGAGTGCAGTACTTC.